The 32 T cell receptor beta chains presented below share a single source sample, sequenced in a study of T-cell reconstitution after alpha-beta-depleted transplantation in children. For TCRbeta, the library was prepared with unique molecular identifiers. TCRdb reanalysed the PCR reads using MiXCR and keeps one entry per CDR3 protein. The sample includes about 580,000 distinct CDR3 sequences, 23% seen only once; the top ten take 14%. Sequences were derived from PBMCs, mostly from graft donor cells, sampled 360 days after TCRalphabeta/CD19-depleted stem cell transplant. Source of these receptors: a boy in the first two years of life who had a stem cell transplant for acute myeloid leukemia, so the T cells may come from the graft donor.

The table lists this clonotype with many counts. This chain connects TRBV11-2 to TRBJ2-6; D gene unclear. The CDR3 is 15 residues long. V lost 7 bases to trimming and J lost 2 bases, with 12 bases between them. Germline-derived CDR1 and CDR2 are SGHAT and FQNNGV. The CDR3 DNA follows: TGTGCCAGCACTTTGCATTCTCCTGGGGCCAACGTCCTGACTTTC. It codes for CASTLHSPGANVLTF.

This clonotype was detected a few times. The CDR3 is CSARSVLGGTDTQYF. CDR3 DNA sequence: TGCAGTGCTAGGTCAGTCCTGGGTGGCACAGATACGCAGTATTTT. V usage is TRBV20-1 and J usage is TRBJ2-3; D is unclear. Trimming took 3 bases from V and 1 from J, leaving 14 bases between them. This CDR3 has 15 residues. Germline V gene data show CDR1 as DFQATT and CDR2 as SNEGSKA (reference sequence).

This clonotype was seen only a few times. For the CDR3, the DNA is TGTGCCAGCAGCGAGGACAGGAACAATGAGCAGTTCTTC. Residues: CASSEDRNNEQFF. V gene TRBV13 combines with J gene TRBJ2-1; TRBD1 aligns across 7 bases. The V gene's germline CDR1 is PRHDT and CDR2 FYEKMQ (reference sequence). The V segment lost 5 bases and the J segment 5 bases; nucleotides outside the gene matches: 3. This CDR3 has 13 amino acids.

This clonotype occurred a few times. The chain links TRBV20-1 to TRBJ2-2, with D maybe TRBD2 (6 bases). Germline V gene data show CDR1 as DFQATT and CDR2 as SNEGSKA (reference sequence). V was shortened by 1 base and J by 3 bases, with 6 bases between the two germline ends. The CDR3 spans 13 residues. The CDR3 sequence is CSARGEDTGELFF. CDR3 sequence (DNA): TGCAGTGCTAGAGGGGAGGACACCGGGGAGCTGTTTTTT.

This clonotype appeared a few times. This chain joins TRBV20-1 and TRBJ1-1; 7 bases fit TRBD1. The J segment lost 10 bases and the V segment lost 0 bases, leaving 17 bases of the junction unmatched. This CDR3 is 16 amino acids long. From germline, CDR1 is DFQATT and CDR2 SNEGSKA (reference sequence). CDR3 sequence reads: CSARDLLRDSLGGAFF. In DNA form, the CDR3 reads TGCAGTGCTAGAGATCTCCTCAGGGACAGCTTAGGGGGAGCTTTCTTT.

In its sample, this clonotype was seen many times. V usage is TRBV12-3 or TRBV12-4 and J usage is TRBJ1-1, with D possibly TRBD1 on 5 matching bases. With 8 bases removed from V and 1 base from J, the gap between germline ends came to 17 bases. CDR3 length: 15 amino acids. CDR3 DNA sequence: TGTGCCAGCGATCCGGGAGGGGTCCAGAACACTGAAGCTTTCTTT. Protein sequence: CASDPGGVQNTEAFF.

Many counts were recorded for this clonotype. The rearrangement links TRBV6-1 to TRBJ1-1; D is ambiguous. The V and J ends lost 8 bases and 0 bases respectively, with 13 bases between them. Germline V gene lookup returns CDR1 MNHNS and CDR2 SASEGT. This CDR3 region has 14 residues. Here the CDR3 DNA reads TGTGCCAGCTTTACCGGCCTTATGAACACTGAAGCTTTCTTT. Encoded protein: CASFTGLMNTEAFF.

The chain is built from TRBV6-5 and TRBJ1-4; D is uncertain. The CDR3 sequence is 13 residues long. V gave up 1 base and J gave up 8 bases, with 8 bases separating them. From germline, CDR1 is MNHEY and CDR2 SVGAGI. This chain's CDR3 is CASSYLEGEKLFF. In DNA form, the CDR3 reads TGTGCCAGCAGTTACTTAGAGGGAGAAAAACTGTTTTTT.

Only a few counts were recorded for this clonotype. The chain carries TRBV12-3 or TRBV12-4 and TRBJ1-2, with D perhaps matching TRBD1 (5 bases). The length of the CDR3 is 13 residues. Trimming cost V 6 bases and J 6 bases, with 14 bases left between them. The CDR3 loop reads CASSIAGFNGYTF. In nucleotides, the CDR3 is TGTGCCAGCAGCATTGCAGGGTTTAATGGCTACACCTTC.

This chain uses TRBV20-1 with TRBJ2-1; 11 bases align to TRBD1. The V gene end was trimmed by 3 bases and the J gene end by 4 bases; junction bases not matched to a gene: 5. CDR3 length: 15 amino acids. Germline lookup yields CDR1 DFQATT and CDR2 SNEGSKA (reference sequence). CDR3 in DNA: TGCAGTGCTAGGCGGACAGGGGGCGGATACAATGAGCAGTTCTTC. It encodes CSARRTGGGYNEQFF.

The chain employs TRBV12-3 or TRBV12-4 and TRBJ1-6; D is ambiguous. Deletions cut 3 bases from V and 4 bases from J, with 10 bases between. The CDR3 spans 15 residues. The CDR3 loop is CASSLERLYNSPLHF. In nucleotides, the CDR3 is TGTGCCAGCAGTTTGGAGCGGCTTTATAATTCACCCCTCCACTTT.

This clonotype was found a few times. This chain connects TRBV10-1 to TRBJ2-1, with 7 bases fitting TRBD1. Germline trimming cut 3 bases from V and 8 bases from J; bases unmatched to any gene: 7. The CDR3 has 14 residues. Germline V gives CDR1 WNHNN, CDR2 SYGVQD (reference sequence). The CDR3 sequence: CASSEDQGEYEQFF. The DNA for the CDR3 is TGCGCCAGCAGTGAAGACCAGGGGGAGTATGAGCAGTTCTTC.

This clonotype has ten or more counts. J is TRBJ2-1 and V is TRBV7-9; 11 bases fit TRBD2. Germline loops: CDR1 SEHNR, CDR2 FQNEAQ (reference sequence). The CDR3 sequence is 15 residues long. V shed 5 bases, J shed 5 bases, and the junction held 5 bases outside the gene matches. As DNA, the CDR3 is TGTGCCAGCAGCGGTACTAGCGGGGGAAACAATGAGCAGTTCTTC. Its translation is CASSGTSGGNNEQFF.

V is TRBV29-1 and J is TRBJ2-7; D gene uncertain. Germline V gene lookup returns CDR1 SQVTM and CDR2 ANQGSEA. The CDR3 has 14 amino acids. Trimming took off 4 bases at V and 0 bases at J, with 13 bases between the two ends. CDR3 nucleotides: TGCAGCGTTGCTCGCACCCTAAGCTCCTACGAGCAGTACTTC. This encodes CSVARTLSSYEQYF.

This clonotype was observed at least ten times. V is TRBV4-1 and J is TRBJ2-3, with D possibly being TRBD2 (8 bases). The CDR3 is made up of 17 amino acids. The germline CDR1 and CDR2 sequences are MGHRA and YSYEKL. Trimming stripped 3 bases from V and 0 bases from J, with 16 bases between. Here the CDR3 DNA reads TGCGCCAGCAGCCACTTAGGGGGCGGGGGGAGCACAGATACGCAGTATTTT. Protein sequence: CASSHLGGGGSTDTQYF.

This chain connects TRBV9 to TRBJ2-1, with TRBD1 identical over 8 bases. This CDR3 spans 16 amino acids. The trim removed 3 bases at V and 3 bases at J, leaving 8 bases unmatched. From germline, CDR1 is SGDLS and CDR2 YYNGEE. CDR3 in amino acids: CASSAQTGVDYNEQFF. In DNA form, the CDR3 reads TGTGCCAGCAGCGCCCAGACAGGGGTTGACTACAATGAGCAGTTCTTC.

A few counts support this clonotype. The rearrangement uses TRBV29-1 and TRBJ2-3; a weak D match, TRBD1 (6 bases). The CDR3 is 15 residues long. Per the germline V gene, CDR1 is SQVTM and CDR2 is ANQGSEA. Trimming pared 6 bases from V and 0 bases from J, leaving 16 bases between. For the CDR3, the DNA is TGCAGCGTCGAAAACCCGACAGGCAGCACAGATACGCAGTATTTT. Protein product: CSVENPTGSTDTQYF.

This clonotype appeared a few times. This chain connects TRBV20-1 to TRBJ1-5, with D possibly TRBD1 on 5 matching bases. The CDR3 is 15 residues long. With 1 base removed from V and 7 bases from J, the gap between germline ends came to 17 bases. Germline CDR1 DFQATT, CDR2 SNEGSKA (reference sequence). The CDR3 reads CSARGGGGEKQPQHF. CDR3 sequence (DNA): TGCAGTGCTAGAGGGGGGGGTGGGGAGAAGCAGCCCCAGCATTTT.

This clonotype occurred a few times. CDR3 residues: CASSQEWGRGFRGAEAFF. In nucleotides, the CDR3 is TGTGCCAGCAGCCAAGAATGGGGTAGGGGGTTTAGGGGGGCTGAAGCTTTCTTT. This chain uses TRBV3-1 with TRBJ1-1; TRBD1 is a possible D gene (6 bases). CDR1 LGHDT and CDR2 YNNKEL come from the germline V gene (reference sequence). The V gene lost 0 bases and the J gene lost 6 bases, with 23 bases spanning the gap. The CDR3 sequence is 18 residues long.

The sample holds a few counts of this clonotype. The CDR3 sequence is CATSESGGNEQFF. The CDR3 coding sequence is TGTGCCACCAGTGAGTCCGGAGGGAATGAGCAGTTCTTC. The rearrangement uses TRBV24-1 and TRBJ2-1; TRBD2 might be the D (6 bases). This CDR3 spans 13 amino acids. Trimming left V 4 bases short and J 7 bases short, with 10 bases between. Germline CDR1 and CDR2: KGHDR and SFDVKD.

This chain connects TRBV15 to TRBJ2-1, with D perhaps matching TRBD2 (6 bases). Germline lookup yields CDR1 LNHNV and CDR2 YYDKDF (reference sequence). CDR3 size: 17 residues. The ends were cut back, 3 bases at V and 8 bases at J, with 23 bases in the middle. The CDR3 nucleotides read TGTGCCACCAGCAGTGCGATTTATGTACTGGAGGGCGATGAGCAGTTCTTC. This encodes CATSSAIYVLEGDEQFF.

CDR3 nucleotides: TGTGCCAGCAGCCTTATCGGGACTAGCGGGGGCAAAAATGAGCAGTTCTTC. Its protein is CASSLIGTSGGKNEQFF. The rearrangement joins TRBV9 to TRBJ2-1; 14 bases are shared with TRBD2. Germline V gene lookup returns CDR1 SGDLS and CDR2 YYNGEE. V shed 4 bases, J shed 7 bases, and the junction held 10 bases outside the gene matches. CDR3 size: 17 residues. The variable domain in full, completed from reference TRBV9 and TRBJ2-1, reads DSGVTQTPKHLITATGQRVTLRCSPRSGDLSVYWYQQSLDQGLQFLIQYYNGEERAKGNILERFSAQQFPDLHSELNLSSLELGDSALYFCASSLIGTSGGKNEQFFGPGTRLTVL.

This clonotype turned up a few times. The rearrangement joins TRBV7-2 to TRBJ2-3; 10 bases are a match to TRBD2. V lost 3 bases to trimming and J lost 5 bases; unmatched junction nucleotides: 5. The V gene's germline CDR1 is SGHTA and CDR2 FQGNSA. This CDR3 has 15 residues. The CDR3 loop reads CASSFIAGGGDTQYF. CDR3 nucleotide sequence: TGTGCCAGCAGCTTTATAGCGGGGGGTGGAGATACGCAGTATTTT. The whole variable domain, remainder taken from reference TRBV7-2 and TRBJ2-3, is GAGVSQSPSNKVTEKGKDVELRCDPISGHTALYWYRQSLGQGLEFLIYFQGNSAPDKSGLPSDRFSAERTGGSVSTLTIQRTQQEDSAVYLCASSFIAGGGDTQYFGPGTRLTVL.

The count of this clonotype is one. This rearrangement joins TRBV6-2 or TRBV6-3 to TRBJ2-1; a possible D gene is TRBD2 (6 bases). This CDR3 is 12 amino acids long. Germline CDR1 is MNHEY and CDR2 is SVGEGT. Trimming removed 5 bases at V and 8 bases at J, with 10 bases between. The CDR3 DNA reads TGTGCCAGCAGTCCACGGGGGTATGAGCAGTTCTTC. Protein: CASSPRGYEQFF.

The V and J genes are TRBV12-3 or TRBV12-4 and TRBJ2-7; D is unresolved. The ends were cut back, 5 bases at V and 0 bases at J, with 8 bases in the middle. The CDR3 is 13 residues long. The CDR3 DNA reads TGTGCCAGCAGTACCGGGCCCTCCTACGAGCAGTACGTC. Protein sequence: CASSTGPSYEQYV.

This clonotype showed up many times. V gene TRBV2 combines with J gene TRBJ1-1; TRBD1 is a possible D gene (6 bases). The germline V and J ends were trimmed by 4 bases and 5 bases, with 14 bases remaining between them. Germline CDR1 is SNHLY and CDR2 is FYNNEI. The CDR3 runs to 14 residues. Here the CDR3 reads CASSAIQGGTEAFF. In DNA, the CDR3 is TGTGCCAGCAGTGCGATACAGGGAGGAACTGAAGCTTTCTTT.

At least ten counts were recorded for this clonotype. This chain links TRBV20-1 with TRBJ2-5, with TRBD2 matching 15 bases. V shed 4 bases and J 4 bases; nucleotides not matched to a gene: 16. CDR1 and CDR2 (germline): DFQATT, SNEGSKA (reference sequence). This CDR3 contains 19 residues. CDR3 sequence reads: CSAIRGLAGGLLDGETQYF. Written as DNA, the CDR3 is TGCAGTGCTATACGCGGACTAGCGGGGGGGCTTTTGGATGGAGAGACCCAGTACTTC.

The V call is TRBV5-4, the J call TRBJ1-2; perhaps TRBD1 as D (5 bases). V lost 4 bases and J 8 bases, leaving 21 bases between the germline ends. The CDR3 is 15 amino acids. CDR1 and CDR2 (germline): SGHNT, YYREEE (reference sequence). CDR3 residues: CASSPPDTGERGYTF. In nucleotides, the CDR3 is TGTGCCAGCAGCCCTCCGGACACGGGGGAGCGCGGCTACACCTTC.

This clonotype was counted a few times. This sequence joins TRBV20-1 and TRBJ2-3; D might be TRBD2 (5 bases). Germline values: CDR1 DFQATT, CDR2 SNEGSKA (reference sequence). Between the trimmed V and J ends, which lost 4 bases and 1 base, there was a span of 12 bases. This CDR3 spans 14 amino acids. The CDR3 here is CSAKTTGGTDTQYF. CDR3 DNA: TGCAGTGCTAAGACTACCGGGGGCACAGATACGCAGTATTTT.

The table lists this clonotype with a count of one. This rearrangement joins TRBV6-1 to TRBJ1-5; 10 nucleotides align to TRBD1. Germline values: CDR1 MNHNS, CDR2 SASEGT. There are 15 residues in the CDR3. J gave up 2 bases and V 8 bases, and 6 bases lay outside the gene matches. The CDR3 bases are TGTGCCAGCGCCAGGGACAGGGGCGGCAATCAGCCCCAGCATTTT. Its protein is CASARDRGGNQPQHF.

This clonotype was seen a handful of times. This chain connects TRBV4-3 to TRBJ2-3; D is unclear. The V gene lost 1 base and the J gene lost 2 bases, with 7 bases spanning the gap. Germline V gene data show CDR1 as LGHNA and CDR2 as YSLEER. CDR3 length: 14 amino acids. CDR3: CASSQVPYTDTQYF. The CDR3 nucleotides are TGCGCCAGCAGCCAAGTTCCTTACACAGATACGCAGTATTTT.

The chain combines TRBV20-1 with TRBJ1-4; tentatively, D is TRBD1 (6 bases). The germline V and J ends were trimmed by 0 bases and 3 bases, with 14 bases remaining between them. The CDR3 has 16 residues. Germline loops: CDR1 DFQATT, CDR2 SNEGSKA (reference sequence). The CDR3: CSARDPQGPANEKLFF. As DNA, the CDR3 is TGCAGTGCTAGAGACCCACAGGGACCGGCTAATGAAAAACTGTTTTTT.